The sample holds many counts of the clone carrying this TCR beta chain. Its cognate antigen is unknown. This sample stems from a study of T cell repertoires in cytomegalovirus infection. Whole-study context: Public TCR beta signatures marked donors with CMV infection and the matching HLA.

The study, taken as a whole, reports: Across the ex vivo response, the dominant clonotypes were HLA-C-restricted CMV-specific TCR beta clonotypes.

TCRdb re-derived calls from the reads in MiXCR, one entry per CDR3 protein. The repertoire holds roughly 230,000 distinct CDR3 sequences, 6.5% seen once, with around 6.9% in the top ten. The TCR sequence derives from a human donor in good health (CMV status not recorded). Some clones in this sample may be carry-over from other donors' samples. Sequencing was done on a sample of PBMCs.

The CDR3 DNA reads TGTGCCAGTAGTTTGACCCTCCATCAGCCCCAGCATTTT. Translating it yields CASSLTLHQPQHF. V usage is TRBV19 and J usage is TRBJ1-5, with no clear D. This CDR3 is 13 amino acids long. Trimming left V 5 bases short and J 5 bases short, with 10 bases between. The germline CDR1 and CDR2 sequences are LNHDA and SQIVND (reference sequence).